Listed below are T cell receptor beta chains from one sample, sequenced in a study of cytomegalovirus exposure and HLA in healthy donors. Data came from immunoSEQ multiplex PCR; TCRdb stores just in-frame clones and leaves some out. Recorded for this sample: 220,000 or so clones. Source material: PBMCs. Receptor source: a girl aged 2-10 years in good health and CMV-seropositive. Both conserved end residues are part of each CDR3. The order of the fields is V gene, D gene, J gene, CDR3 protein, CDR3 DNA. The D gene is left open where the match is weak.

TRBV5-1	TRBD2	TRBJ2-7	CASSLPGQRETYEQYF	TGCGCCAGCAGCTTGCCCGGCCAGCGGGAAACCTACGAGCAGTACTTC
TRBV18	.	TRBJ1-1	CASSPLLTEAFF	TGTGCCAGCTCACCACTTCTTACTGAAGCTTTCTTT
TRBV7-9	.	TRBJ2-7	CASSPTGYEQYF	TGTGCCAGCAGCCCGACAGGCTACGAGCAGTACTTC
TRBV7-9	TRBD1	TRBJ2-2	CASSLRQGNTGELFF	TGTGCCAGCAGCTTACGACAGGGGAACACCGGGGAGCTGTTTTTT
TRBV27	TRBD2	TRBJ2-1	CASRPGTSGWSSYNEQFF	TGTGCCAGCAGACCCGGGACTAGCGGATGGAGCTCCTACAATGAGCAGTTCTTC
TRBV5-1	TRBD2	TRBJ2-1	CASSLVWVGRATDEQFF	TGCGCCAGCAGCTTGGTCTGGGTCGGGAGGGCCACGGATGAGCAGTTCTTC
TRBV28	.	TRBJ1-2	CASSPAGQSPNYGYTF	TGTGCCAGCAGTCCGGCCGGACAGTCACCTAACTATGGCTACACCTTC
TRBV2	TRBD2	TRBJ2-1	CAIPPRTVLAGGGGSEQFF	TGTGCCATCCCCCCCCGGACGGTACTAGCGGGAGGGGGTGGTAGTGAGCAGTTCTTC
TRBV7-2	TRBD2	TRBJ2-3	CASSSGRILDTQYF	TGTGCCAGCTCCAGCGGGAGGATACTGGATACGCAGTATTTT
TRBV27	TRBD1	TRBJ1-5	CASARQGGNQPQHF	TGTGCCAGCGCCAGACAGGGGGGCAATCAGCCCCAGCATTTT
TRBV15	.	TRBJ2-5	CATKNQLTVALGETQYF	TGTGCCACCAAGAATCAACTGACAGTTGCCCTTGGGGAGACCCAGTACTTC
TRBV7-8	.	TRBJ2-7	CASSLAAVITYEQYF	TGTGCCAGCAGCTTAGCAGCGGTCATCACCTACGAGCAGTACTTC
TRBV29-1	.	TRBJ2-5	CSGKEGETQYF	TGCAGCGGTAAGGAGGGTGAGACCCAGTACTTC
TRBV11-2	TRBD1	TRBJ2-3	CASSLGPGQGNTQYF	TGTGCCAGCAGCTTAGGCCCCGGACAGGGGAATACGCAGTATTTT
TRBV7-2	.	TRBJ1-2	CASSLGQLNYGYTF	TGTGCCAGCAGCTTAGGACAGCTTAACTATGGCTACACCTTC
TRBV7-9	.	TRBJ2-5	CASSYPGVQETQYF	TGTGCCAGCAGCTACCCGGGAGTCCAAGAGACCCAGTACTTC
TRBV27	TRBD1	TRBJ1-2	CASSETIDRGGYTF	TGTGCCAGCAGTGAGACAATAGACAGGGGTGGCTACACCTTC
TRBV28	TRBD1	TRBJ1-5	CASSPYLGTGNQPQHF	TGTGCCAGCAGTCCTTACCTCGGGACAGGCAATCAGCCCCAGCATTTT
TRBV9	TRBD2	TRBJ2-1	CASSVRTGGEQFF	TGTGCCAGCAGCGTAAGGACGGGAGGTGAGCAGTTCTTC
TRBV28	TRBD1	TRBJ1-2	CASSFGGTAYGYTF	TGTGCCAGCAGTTTCGGTGGGACAGCCTATGGCTACACCTTC
TRBV1	.	TRBJ2-4	CTSSQRGTGPTGAKNIQYF	TGCACCAGCAGCCAAAGGGGGACAGGGCCTACGGGAGCCAAAAACATTCAGTACTTC
TRBV2	.	TRBJ2-7	CASSERGAGYHEQYF	TGTGCCAGCAGTGAAAGAGGAGCAGGGTACCACGAGCAGTACTTC